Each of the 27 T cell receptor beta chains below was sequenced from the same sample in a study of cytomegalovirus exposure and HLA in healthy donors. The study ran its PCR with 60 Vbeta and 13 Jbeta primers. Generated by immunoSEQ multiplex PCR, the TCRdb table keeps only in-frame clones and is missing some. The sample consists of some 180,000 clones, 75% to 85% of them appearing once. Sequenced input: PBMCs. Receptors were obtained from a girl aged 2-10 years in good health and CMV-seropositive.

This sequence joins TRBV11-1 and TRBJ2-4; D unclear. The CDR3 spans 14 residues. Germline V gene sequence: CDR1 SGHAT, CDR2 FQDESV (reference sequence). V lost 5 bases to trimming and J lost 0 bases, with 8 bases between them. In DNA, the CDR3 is TGTGCCAGCAGCCCAACACCAGCCAAAAACATTCAGTACTTC. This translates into CASSPTPAKNIQYF. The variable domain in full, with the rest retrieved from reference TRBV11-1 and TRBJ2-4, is EAEVAQSPRYKITEKSQAVAFWCDPISGHATLYWYRQILGQGPELLVQFQDESVVDDSQLPKDRFSAERLKGVDSTLKIQPAELGDSAMYLCASSPTPAKNIQYFGAGTRLSVL.

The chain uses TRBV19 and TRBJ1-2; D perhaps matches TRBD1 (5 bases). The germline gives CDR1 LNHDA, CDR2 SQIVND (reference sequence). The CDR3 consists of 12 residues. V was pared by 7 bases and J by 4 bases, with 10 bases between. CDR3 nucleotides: TGTGCCAGTAAGGGTAGGGGCTATGGCTACACCTTC. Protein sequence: CASKGRGYGYTF.

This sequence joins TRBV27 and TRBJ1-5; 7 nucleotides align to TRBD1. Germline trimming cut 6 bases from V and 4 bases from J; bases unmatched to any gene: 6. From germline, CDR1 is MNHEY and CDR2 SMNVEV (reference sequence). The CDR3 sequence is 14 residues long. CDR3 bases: TGTGCCAGCAGAACAGGGGTCCGAAATCAGCCCCAGCATTTT. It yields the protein CASRTGVRNQPQHF.

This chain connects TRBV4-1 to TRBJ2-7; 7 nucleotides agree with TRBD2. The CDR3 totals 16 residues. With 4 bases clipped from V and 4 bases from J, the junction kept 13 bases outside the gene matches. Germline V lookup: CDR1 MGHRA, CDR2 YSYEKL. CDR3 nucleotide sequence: TGCGCCAGCAGCCCTACATGGACTAGGTTGGAGTACGAGCAGTACTTC. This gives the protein CASSPTWTRLEYEQYF.

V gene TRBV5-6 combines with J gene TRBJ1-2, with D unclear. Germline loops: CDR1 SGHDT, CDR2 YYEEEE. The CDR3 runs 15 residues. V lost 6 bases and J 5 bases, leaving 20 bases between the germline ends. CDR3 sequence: CASTWASLRSYGYTF. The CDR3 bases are TGTGCCAGCACCTGGGCGTCCCTTAGATCATATGGCTACACCTTC.

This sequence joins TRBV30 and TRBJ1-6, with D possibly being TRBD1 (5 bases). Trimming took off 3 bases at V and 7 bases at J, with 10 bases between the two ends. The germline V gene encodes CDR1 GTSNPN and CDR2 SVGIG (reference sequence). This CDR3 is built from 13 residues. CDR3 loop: CAWRGANNSPLHF. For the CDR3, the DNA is TGTGCCTGGAGAGGGGCTAACAATTCACCCCTCCACTTT.

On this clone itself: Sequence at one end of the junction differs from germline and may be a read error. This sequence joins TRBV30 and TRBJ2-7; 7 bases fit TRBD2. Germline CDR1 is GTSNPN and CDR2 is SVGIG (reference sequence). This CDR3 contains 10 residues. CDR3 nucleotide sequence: TGTGCCTGGAGAGGAAGCGGGACCCCGTTC. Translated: CAWRGSGTPF.

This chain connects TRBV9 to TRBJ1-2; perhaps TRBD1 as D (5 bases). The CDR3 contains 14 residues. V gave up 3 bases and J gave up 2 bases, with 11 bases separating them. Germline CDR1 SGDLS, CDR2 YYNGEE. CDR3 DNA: TGTGCCAGCAGCGACCGGACAAGGAACTATGGCTACACCTTC. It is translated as CASSDRTRNYGYTF.

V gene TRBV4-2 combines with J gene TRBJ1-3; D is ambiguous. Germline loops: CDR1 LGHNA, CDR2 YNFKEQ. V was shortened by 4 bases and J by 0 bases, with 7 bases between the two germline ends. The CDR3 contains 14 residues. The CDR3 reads CASSRPNSGNTIYF. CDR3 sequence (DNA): TGTGCCAGCAGCCGGCCAAACTCTGGAAACACCATATATTTT.

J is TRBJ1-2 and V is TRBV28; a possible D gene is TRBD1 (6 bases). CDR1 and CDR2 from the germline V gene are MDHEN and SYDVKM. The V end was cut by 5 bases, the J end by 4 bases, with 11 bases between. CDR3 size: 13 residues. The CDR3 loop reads CASSGQFSYGYTF. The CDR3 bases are TGTGCCAGCAGTGGACAGTTTTCCTATGGCTACACCTTC.

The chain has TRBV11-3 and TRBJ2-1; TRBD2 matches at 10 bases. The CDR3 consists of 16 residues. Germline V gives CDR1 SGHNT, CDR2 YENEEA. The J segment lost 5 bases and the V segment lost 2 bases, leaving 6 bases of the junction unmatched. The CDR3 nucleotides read TGTGCCAGCAGCTTACGCGCCGGGACTAGCGACAATGAGCAGTTCTTC. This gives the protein CASSLRAGTSDNEQFF.

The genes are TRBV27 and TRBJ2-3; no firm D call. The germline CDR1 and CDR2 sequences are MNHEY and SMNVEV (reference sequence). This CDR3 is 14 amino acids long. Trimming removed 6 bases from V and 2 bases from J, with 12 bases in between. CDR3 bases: TGTGCCAGCAGCTCGGTGAAGATCACAGATACGCAGTATTTT. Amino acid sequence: CASSSVKITDTQYF.

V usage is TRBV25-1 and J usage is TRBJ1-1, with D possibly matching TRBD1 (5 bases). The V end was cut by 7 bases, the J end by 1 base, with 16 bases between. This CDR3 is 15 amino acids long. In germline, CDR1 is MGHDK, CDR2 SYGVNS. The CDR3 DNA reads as TGTGCCAGCACAGGGTTTCGGCCCCCGAACACTGAAGCTTTCTTT. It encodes CASTGFRPPNTEAFF.

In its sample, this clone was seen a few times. The CDR3: CASSTGDGAYEQYF. In nucleotides, the CDR3 is TGCGCCAGCAGTACAGGGGACGGAGCCTACGAGCAGTACTTC. V and J are TRBV5-1 and TRBJ2-7; 7 positions agree with TRBD1. CDR3 length: 14 amino acids. J lost 2 bases, V lost 5 bases, and 7 bases had no gene match. Germline V gene sequence: CDR1 SGHRS, CDR2 YFSETQ.

DNA for the CDR3: TGTGCCAGCAGCCCCGGGGGGTCTCCCAATCAGCCCCAGCATTTT. Protein sequence: CASSPGGSPNQPQHF. The chain has TRBV6-1 and TRBJ1-5; D perhaps matches TRBD1 (5 bases). The CDR3 runs 15 residues. CDR1 MNHNS and CDR2 SASEGT come from the germline V gene. With 6 bases removed from V and 3 bases from J, the gap between germline ends came to 15 bases.

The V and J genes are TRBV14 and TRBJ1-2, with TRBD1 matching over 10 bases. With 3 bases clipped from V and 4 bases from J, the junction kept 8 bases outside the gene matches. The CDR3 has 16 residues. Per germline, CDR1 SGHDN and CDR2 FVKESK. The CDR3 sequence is CASSHQTGGFGYGYTF. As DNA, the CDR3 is TGTGCCAGCAGCCATCAGACAGGGGGCTTTGGCTATGGCTACACCTTC. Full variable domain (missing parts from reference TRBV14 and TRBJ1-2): EAGVTQFPSHSVIEKGQTVTLRCDPISGHDNLYWYRRVMGKEIKFLLHFVKESKQDESGMPNNRFLAERTGGTYSTLKVQPAELEDSGVYFCASSHQTGGFGYGYTFGSGTRLTVV.

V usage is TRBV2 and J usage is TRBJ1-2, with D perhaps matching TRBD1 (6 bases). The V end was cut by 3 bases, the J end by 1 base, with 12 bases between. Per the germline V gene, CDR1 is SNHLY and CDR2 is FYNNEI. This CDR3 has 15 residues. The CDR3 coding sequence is TGTGCCAGCAGTGAGTACAGGGTCGGTAACTATGGCTACACCTTC. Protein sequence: CASSEYRVGNYGYTF. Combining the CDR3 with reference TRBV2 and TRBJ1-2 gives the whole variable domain EPEVTQTPSHQVTQMGQEVILRCVPISNHLYFYWYRQILGQKVEFLVSFYNNEISEKSEIFDDQFSVERPDGSNFTLKIRSTKLEDSAMYFCASSEYRVGNYGYTFGSGTRLTVV.

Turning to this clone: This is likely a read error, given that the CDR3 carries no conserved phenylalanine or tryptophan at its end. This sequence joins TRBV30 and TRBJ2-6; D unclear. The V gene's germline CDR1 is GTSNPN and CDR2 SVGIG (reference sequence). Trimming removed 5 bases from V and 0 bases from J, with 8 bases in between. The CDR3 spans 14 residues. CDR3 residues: CAWQSFSGANVLTL. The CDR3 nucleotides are TGTGCCTGGCAGTCATTCTCTGGGGCCAACGTCCTGACTCTC.

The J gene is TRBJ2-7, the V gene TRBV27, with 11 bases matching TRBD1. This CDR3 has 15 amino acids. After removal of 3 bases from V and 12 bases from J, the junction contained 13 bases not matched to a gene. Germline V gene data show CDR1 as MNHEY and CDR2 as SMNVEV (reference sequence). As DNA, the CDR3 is TGTGCCAGCAGTTTCGCGGGACAGGGGGGGTACTTAGGGTACTTC. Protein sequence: CASSFAGQGGYLGYF.

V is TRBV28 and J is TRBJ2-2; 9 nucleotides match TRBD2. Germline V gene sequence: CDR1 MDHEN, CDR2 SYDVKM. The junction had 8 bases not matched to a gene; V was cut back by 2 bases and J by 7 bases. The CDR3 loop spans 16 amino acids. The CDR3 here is CASSLIAGEAGGELFF. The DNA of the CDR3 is TGTGCCAGCAGTTTAATAGCGGGAGAGGCGGGCGGGGAGCTGTTTTTT.

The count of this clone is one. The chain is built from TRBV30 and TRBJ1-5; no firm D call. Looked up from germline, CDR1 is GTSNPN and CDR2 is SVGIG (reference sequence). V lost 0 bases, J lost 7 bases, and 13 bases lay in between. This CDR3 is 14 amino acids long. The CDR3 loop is CAWSVLGLRQPQHF. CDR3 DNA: TGTGCCTGGAGTGTACTAGGGCTCCGACAGCCCCAGCATTTT.

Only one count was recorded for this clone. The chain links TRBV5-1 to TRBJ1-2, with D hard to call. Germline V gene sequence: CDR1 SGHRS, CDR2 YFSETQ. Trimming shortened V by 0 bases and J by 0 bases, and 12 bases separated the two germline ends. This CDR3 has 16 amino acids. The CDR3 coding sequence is TGCGCCAGCAGCTTGGTATCGGGGAACCCTAACTATGGCTACACCTTC. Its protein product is CASSLVSGNPNYGYTF.

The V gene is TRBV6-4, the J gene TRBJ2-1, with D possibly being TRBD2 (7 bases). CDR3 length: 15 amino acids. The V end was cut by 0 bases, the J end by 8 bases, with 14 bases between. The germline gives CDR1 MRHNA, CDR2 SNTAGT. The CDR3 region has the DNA TGTGCCAGCAGTGACTCGGGGGGGGGCCACGATGAGCAGTTCTTC. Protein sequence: CASSDSGGGHDEQFF.

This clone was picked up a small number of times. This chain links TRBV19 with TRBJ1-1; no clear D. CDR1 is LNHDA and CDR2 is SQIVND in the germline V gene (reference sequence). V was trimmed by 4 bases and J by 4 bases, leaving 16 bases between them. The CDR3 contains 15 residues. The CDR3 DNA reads TGTGCCAGTAGTAGGGCCGTGGTAGGAGGCACTGAAGCTTTCTTT. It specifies CASSRAVVGGTEAFF.

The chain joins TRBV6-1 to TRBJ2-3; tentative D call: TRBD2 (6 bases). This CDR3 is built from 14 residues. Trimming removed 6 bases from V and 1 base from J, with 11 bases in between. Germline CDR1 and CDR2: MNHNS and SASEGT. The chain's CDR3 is CASRMGGGTDTQYF. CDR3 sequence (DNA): TGTGCCAGCAGGATGGGCGGGGGCACAGATACGCAGTATTTT.

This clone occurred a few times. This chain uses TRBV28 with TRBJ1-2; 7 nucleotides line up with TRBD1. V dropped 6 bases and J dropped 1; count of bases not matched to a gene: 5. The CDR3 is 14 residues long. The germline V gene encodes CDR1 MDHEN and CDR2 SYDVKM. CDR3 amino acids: CASSPQGYNYGYTF. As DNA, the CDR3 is TGTGCCAGCAGCCCACAGGGGTATAACTATGGCTACACCTTC.

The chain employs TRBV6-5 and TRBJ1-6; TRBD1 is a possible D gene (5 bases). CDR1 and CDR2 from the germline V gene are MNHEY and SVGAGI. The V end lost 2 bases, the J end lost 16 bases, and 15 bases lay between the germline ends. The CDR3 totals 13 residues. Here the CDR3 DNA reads TGTGCCAGCAGTTACGATAGGGAGGGGCTGCTCCACTTT. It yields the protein CASSYDREGLLHF.